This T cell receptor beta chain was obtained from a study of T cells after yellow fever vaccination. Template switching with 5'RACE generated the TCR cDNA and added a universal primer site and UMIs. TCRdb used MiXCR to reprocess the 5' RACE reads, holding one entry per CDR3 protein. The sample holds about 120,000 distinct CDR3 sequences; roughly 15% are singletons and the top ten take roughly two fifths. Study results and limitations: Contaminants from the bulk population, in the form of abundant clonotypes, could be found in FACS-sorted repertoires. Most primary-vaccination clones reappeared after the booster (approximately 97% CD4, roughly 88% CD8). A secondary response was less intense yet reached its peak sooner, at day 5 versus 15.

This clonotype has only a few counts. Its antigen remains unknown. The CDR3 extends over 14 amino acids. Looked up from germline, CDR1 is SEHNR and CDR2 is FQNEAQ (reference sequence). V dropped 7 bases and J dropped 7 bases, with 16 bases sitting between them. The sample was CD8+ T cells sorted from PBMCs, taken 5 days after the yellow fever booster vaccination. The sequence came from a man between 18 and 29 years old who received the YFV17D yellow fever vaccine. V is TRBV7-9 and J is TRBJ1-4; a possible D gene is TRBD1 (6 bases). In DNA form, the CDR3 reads TGTGCCAGCACCTTGGGGGGGCGACTTGAAAAACTGTTTTTT. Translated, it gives CASTLGGRLEKLFF.